This T cell receptor beta chain stems from a study of cytomegalovirus exposure and HLA in healthy donors. General study findings and limits: Many donors carried some public TCRs, although rarity characterized most TCR sequences.

V lost 2 bases to trimming and J lost 10 bases, with 11 bases between them. The CDR3 is 12 residues long. Germline values: CDR1 SGHNT, CDR2 YENEEA. Concerning this clone: Its antigen is unidentified.

Sequenced by immunoSEQ multiplex PCR; TCRdb stores in-frame clones only, minus some. The table has 95,000 to 150,000 clones, around 85% seen once. This clonotype originated in a woman in her 30s in good health and CMV-seronegative. Sequencing was done on a sample of PBMCs. V is TRBV11-3 and J is TRBJ1-1; tentatively, D is TRBD1 (5 bases). The CDR3 DNA is TGTGCCAGCAGCTTAAGCGGGGGGGGAGCTTTCTTT. Amino acid sequence: CASSLSGGGAFF.